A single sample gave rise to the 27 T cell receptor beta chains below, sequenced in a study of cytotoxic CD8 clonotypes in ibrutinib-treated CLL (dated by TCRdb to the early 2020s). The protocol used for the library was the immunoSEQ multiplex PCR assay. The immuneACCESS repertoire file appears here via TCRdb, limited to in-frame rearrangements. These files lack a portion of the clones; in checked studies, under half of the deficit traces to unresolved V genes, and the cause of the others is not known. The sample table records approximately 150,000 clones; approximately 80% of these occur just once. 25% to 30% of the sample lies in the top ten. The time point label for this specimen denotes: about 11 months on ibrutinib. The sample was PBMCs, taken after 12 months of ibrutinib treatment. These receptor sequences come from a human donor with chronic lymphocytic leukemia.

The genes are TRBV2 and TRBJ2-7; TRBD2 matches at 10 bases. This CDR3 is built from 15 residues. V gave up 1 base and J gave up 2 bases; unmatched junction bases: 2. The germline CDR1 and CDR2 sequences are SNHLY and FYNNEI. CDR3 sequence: CASSEVAGGPYEQYF. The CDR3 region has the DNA TGTGCCAGCAGTGAAGTAGCGGGGGGCCCCTACGAGCAGTACTTC.

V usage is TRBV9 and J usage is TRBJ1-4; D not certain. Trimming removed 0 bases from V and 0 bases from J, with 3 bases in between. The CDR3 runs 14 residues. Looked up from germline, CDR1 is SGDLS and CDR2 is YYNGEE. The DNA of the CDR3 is TGTGCCAGCAGCGTAGACGCAACTAATGAAAAACTGTTTTTT. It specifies CASSVDATNEKLFF.

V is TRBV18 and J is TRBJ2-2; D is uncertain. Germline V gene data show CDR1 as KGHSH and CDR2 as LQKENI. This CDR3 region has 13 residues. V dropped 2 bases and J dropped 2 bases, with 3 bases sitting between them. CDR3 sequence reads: CASSPINTGELFF. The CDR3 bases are TGTGCCAGCTCACCAATTAACACCGGGGAGCTGTTTTTT.

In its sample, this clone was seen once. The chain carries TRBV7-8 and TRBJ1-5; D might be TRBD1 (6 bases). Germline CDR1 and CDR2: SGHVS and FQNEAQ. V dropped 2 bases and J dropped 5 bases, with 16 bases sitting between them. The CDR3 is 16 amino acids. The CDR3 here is CASSLISQGIHQPQHF. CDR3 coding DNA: TGTGCCAGCAGCTTAATCTCTCAGGGGATACATCAGCCCCAGCATTTT.

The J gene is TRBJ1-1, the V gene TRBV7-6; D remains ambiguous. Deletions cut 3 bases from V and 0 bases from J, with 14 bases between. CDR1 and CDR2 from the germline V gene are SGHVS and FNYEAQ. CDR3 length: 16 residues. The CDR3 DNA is TGTGCCAGCAGCTTTGTGGCAGTGCTATTGAACACTGAAGCTTTCTTT. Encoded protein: CASSFVAVLLNTEAFF.

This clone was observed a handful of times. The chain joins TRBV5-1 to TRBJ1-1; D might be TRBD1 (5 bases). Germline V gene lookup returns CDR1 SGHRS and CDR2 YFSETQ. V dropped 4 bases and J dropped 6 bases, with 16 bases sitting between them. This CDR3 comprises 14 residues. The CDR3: CASSLGGEWSEAFF. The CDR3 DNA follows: TGCGCCAGCAGCCTGGGAGGGGAGTGGTCTGAAGCTTTCTTT. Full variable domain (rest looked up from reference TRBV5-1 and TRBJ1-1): KAGVTQTPRYLIKTRGQQVTLSCSPISGHRSVSWYQQTPGQGLQFLFEYFSETQRNKGNFPGRFSGRQFSNSRSEMNVSTLELGDSALYLCASSLGGEWSEAFFGQGTRLTVV.

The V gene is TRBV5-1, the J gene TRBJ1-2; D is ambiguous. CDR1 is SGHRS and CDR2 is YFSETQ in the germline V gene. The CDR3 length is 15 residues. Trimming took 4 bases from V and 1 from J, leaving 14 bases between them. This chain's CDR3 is CASSQAGVINYGYTF. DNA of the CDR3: TGCGCCAGCAGCCAGGCCGGGGTAATTAACTATGGCTACACCTTC.

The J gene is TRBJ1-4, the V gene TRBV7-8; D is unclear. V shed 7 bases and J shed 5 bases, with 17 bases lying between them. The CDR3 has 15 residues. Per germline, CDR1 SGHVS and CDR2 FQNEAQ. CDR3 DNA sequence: TGTGCCAGCACCCAAGGTTGGACGGGAAATGAAAAACTGTTTTTT. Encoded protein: CASTQGWTGNEKLFF.

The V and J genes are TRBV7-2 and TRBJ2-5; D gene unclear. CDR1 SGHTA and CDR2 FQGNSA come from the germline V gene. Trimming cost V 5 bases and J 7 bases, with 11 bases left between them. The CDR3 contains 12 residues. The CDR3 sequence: CASSPFLGTQYF. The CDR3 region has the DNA TGTGCCAGCAGCCCCTTCTTGGGGACCCAGTACTTC.

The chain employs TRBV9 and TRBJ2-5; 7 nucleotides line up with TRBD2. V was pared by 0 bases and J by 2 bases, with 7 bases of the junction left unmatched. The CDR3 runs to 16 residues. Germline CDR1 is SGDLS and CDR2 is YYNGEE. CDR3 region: CASSVGPLAEQETQYF. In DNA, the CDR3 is TGTGCCAGCAGCGTAGGCCCCCTAGCGGAACAAGAGACCCAGTACTTC.

The CDR3 here is CASSPLGGTDTQYF. In DNA, the CDR3 is TGTGCCAGCAGCCCTCTGGGGGGCACAGATACGCAGTATTTT. This chain connects TRBV7-3 to TRBJ2-3; D is tentatively TRBD1 or TRBD2 (5 bases each). The V gene lost 5 bases and the J gene lost 1 base, with 10 bases spanning the gap. The CDR3 totals 14 residues. From germline, CDR1 is SGHTA and CDR2 FQGTGA.

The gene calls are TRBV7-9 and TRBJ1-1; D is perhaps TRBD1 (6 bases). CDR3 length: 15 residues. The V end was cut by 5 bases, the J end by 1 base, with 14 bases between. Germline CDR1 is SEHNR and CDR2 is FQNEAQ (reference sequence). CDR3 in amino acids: CASSGGGTPNTEAFF. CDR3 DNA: TGTGCCAGCAGCGGCGGGGGCACACCGAACACTGAAGCTTTCTTT.

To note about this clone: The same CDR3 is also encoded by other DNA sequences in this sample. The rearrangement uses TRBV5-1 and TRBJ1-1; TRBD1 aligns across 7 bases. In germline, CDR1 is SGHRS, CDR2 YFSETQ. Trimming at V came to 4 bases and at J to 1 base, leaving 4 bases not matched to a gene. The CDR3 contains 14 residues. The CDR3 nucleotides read TGCGCCAGCAGCCTACAGGGGTCGAACACTGAAGCTTTCTTT. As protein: CASSLQGSNTEAFF. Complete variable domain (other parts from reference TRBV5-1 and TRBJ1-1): KAGVTQTPRYLIKTRGQQVTLSCSPISGHRSVSWYQQTPGQGLQFLFEYFSETQRNKGNFPGRFSGRQFSNSRSEMNVSTLELGDSALYLCASSLQGSNTEAFFGQGTRLTVV.

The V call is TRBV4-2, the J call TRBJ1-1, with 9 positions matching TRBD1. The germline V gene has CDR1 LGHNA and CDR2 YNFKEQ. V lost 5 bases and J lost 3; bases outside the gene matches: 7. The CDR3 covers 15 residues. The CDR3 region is CASSFGQGSYTEAFF. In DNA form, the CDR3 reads TGTGCCAGCAGCTTCGGACAGGGGAGTTACACTGAAGCTTTCTTT.

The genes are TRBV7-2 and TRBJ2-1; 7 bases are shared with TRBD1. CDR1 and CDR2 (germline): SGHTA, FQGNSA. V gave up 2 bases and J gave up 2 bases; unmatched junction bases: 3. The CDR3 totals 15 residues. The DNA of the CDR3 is TGTGCCAGCAGCTTACGACAGGGACCCTACAATGAGCAGTTCTTC. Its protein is CASSLRQGPYNEQFF.

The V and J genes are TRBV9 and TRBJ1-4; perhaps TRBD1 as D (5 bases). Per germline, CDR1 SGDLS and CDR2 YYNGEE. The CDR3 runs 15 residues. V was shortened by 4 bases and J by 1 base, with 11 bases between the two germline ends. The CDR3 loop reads CASSPGQGTNEKLFF. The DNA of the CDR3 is TGTGCCAGCAGCCCAGGGCAGGGAACTAATGAAAAACTGTTTTTT. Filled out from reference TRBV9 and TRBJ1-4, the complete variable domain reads DSGVTQTPKHLITATGQRVTLRCSPRSGDLSVYWYQQSLDQGLQFLIQYYNGEERAKGNILERFSAQQFPDLHSELNLSSLELGDSALYFCASSPGQGTNEKLFFGSGTQLSVL.

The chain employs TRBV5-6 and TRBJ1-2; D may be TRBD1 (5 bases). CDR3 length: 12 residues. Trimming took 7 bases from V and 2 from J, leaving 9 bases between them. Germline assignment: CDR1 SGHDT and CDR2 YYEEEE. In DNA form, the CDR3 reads TGTGCCAGCGGCACAGGAAACTATGGCTACACCTTC. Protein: CASGTGNYGYTF.

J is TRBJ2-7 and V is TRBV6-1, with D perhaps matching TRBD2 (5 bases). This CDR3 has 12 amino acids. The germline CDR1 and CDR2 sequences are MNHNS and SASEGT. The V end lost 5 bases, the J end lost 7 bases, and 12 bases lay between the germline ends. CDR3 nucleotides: TGTGCCAGCAGTACCTTGACGGGAGAGCAGTACTTC. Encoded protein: CASSTLTGEQYF.

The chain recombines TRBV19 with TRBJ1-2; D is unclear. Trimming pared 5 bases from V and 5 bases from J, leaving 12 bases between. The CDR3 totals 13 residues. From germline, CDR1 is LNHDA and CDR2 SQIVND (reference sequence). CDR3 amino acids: CASSFRSGYGYTF. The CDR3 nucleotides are TGTGCCAGTAGTTTCCGGTCGGGGTATGGCTACACCTTC.

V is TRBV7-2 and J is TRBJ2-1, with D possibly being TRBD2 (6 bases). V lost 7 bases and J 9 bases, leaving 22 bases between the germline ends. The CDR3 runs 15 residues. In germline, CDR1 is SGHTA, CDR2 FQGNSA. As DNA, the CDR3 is TGTGCCAGCAAGCCGGCGGCCGGGGGTAAGGGTGAGCAGTTCTTC. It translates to CASKPAAGGKGEQFF.

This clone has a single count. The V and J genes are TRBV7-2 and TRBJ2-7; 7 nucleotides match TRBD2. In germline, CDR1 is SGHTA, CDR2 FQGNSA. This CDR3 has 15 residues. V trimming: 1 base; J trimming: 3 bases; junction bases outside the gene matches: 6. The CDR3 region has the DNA TGTGCCAGCAGCTTAGATTCGGCGGGAGTCTACGAGCAGTACTTC. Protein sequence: CASSLDSAGVYEQYF.

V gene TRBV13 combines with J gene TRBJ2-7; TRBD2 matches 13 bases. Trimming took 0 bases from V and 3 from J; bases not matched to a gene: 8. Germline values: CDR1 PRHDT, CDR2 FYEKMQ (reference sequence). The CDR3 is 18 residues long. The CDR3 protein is CASSLGRLAGGKDYEQYF. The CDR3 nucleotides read TGTGCCAGCAGCTTAGGCCGACTAGCGGGAGGAAAAGACTACGAGCAGTACTTC. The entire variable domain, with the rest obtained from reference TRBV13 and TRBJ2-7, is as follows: AAGVIQSPRHLIKEKRETATLKCYPIPRHDTVYWYQQGPGQDPQFLISFYEKMQSDKGSIPDRFSAQQFSDYHSELNMSSLELGDSALYFCASSLGRLAGGKDYEQYFGPGTRLTVT.

The DNA for the CDR3 is TGTGCCAGCAGTTTGGACAGCTTCAATGAGCAGTTCTTC. Amino acids: CASSLDSFNEQFF. The chain has TRBV6-5 and TRBJ2-1; a weak D match, TRBD1 (6 bases). Trimming took 4 bases from V and 6 from J, leaving 10 bases between them. The CDR3 runs to 13 residues. Per the germline V gene, CDR1 is MNHEY and CDR2 is SVGAGI.

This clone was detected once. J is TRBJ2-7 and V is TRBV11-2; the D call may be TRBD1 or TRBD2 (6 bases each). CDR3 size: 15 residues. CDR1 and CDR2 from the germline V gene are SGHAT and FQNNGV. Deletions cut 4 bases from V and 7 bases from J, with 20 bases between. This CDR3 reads CASSWEAGVRSEQYF. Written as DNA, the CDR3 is TGTGCCAGCAGCTGGGAGGCAGGGGTGCGGAGTGAGCAGTACTTC.

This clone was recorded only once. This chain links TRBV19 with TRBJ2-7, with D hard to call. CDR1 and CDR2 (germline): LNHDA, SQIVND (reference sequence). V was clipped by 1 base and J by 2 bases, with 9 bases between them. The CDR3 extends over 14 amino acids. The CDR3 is CASSIGPAPYEQYF. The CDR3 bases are TGTGCCAGTAGTATAGGCCCCGCTCCCTACGAGCAGTACTTC.

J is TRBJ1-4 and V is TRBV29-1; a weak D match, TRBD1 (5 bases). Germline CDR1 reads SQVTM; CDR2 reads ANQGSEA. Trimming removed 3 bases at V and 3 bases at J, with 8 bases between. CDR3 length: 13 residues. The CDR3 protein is CSVEGGPNEKLFF. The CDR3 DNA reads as TGCAGCGTTGAGGGGGGACCTAATGAAAAACTGTTTTTT.

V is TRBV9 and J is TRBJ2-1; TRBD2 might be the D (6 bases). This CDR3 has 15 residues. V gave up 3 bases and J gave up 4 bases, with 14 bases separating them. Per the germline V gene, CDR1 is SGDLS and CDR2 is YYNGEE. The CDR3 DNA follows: TGTGCCAGCAGCGATACCGGGACTTCTTACAATGAGCAGTTCTTC. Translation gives CASSDTGTSYNEQFF.